The text below deals with one TCR beta chain. The antigen it recognizes is unknown. There are no base qualities to consult, and no much larger clone falls within one base. The source of the sample is a study of Ad26.COV2.S vaccination and SARS-CoV-2 variants (dated by TCRdb to 2020 to 2023). As for the study more broadly: Donors in the vaccine arm were drawn from COV1001, a multicentre, randomized, double-blind, placebo-controlled phase I-IIa trial testing Ad26.COV2.S in healthy adults. The TCR-sequenced set comprised around 30 samples: some 19 Ad26.COV2.S vaccine recipients, 5 placebo recipients and 8 SARS-CoV-2 convalescent individuals. Participants in the trial were split at random into five groups of five each, receiving low-dose or high-dose Ad26.COV2.S once or twice, or else placebo on both occasions. TCRbeta repertoire sequencing served as the tool for gauging how specific and how broad the SARS-CoV-2-reactive T cell receptors were following Ad26.COV2.S vaccination. Ad26.COV2.S was administered intramuscularly at 5 x 10^10 or 1 x 10^11 viral particles, either as a single shot or as two shots given 56 days apart. Blinding of investigators to trial group allocation was maintained during experiments and outcome assessment. Overall study results and their limits: The authors noted that the TCR breadth and depth analyses may have underestimated total T cell responses. Comparing responses between vaccine doses or regimens was not something the study was powered to do. Spike-specific TCR breadth was higher in Ad26.COV2.S recipients than in placebo recipients (P = 0.0014). Comparable non-spike TCR breadth was observed between vaccine and placebo recipients, consistent with only spike being contained in the vaccine. Substantial breadth of spike-specific CD8+ and CD4+ T cell responses was reported after vaccination.

Interpreted using the paper, the treatment or condition label stands for: about 20 received Ad26.COV2.S at low or high dose, single or two shots; 5 received placebo; per-sample allocation not given. Repertoires of vaccine and placebo recipients were sequenced from samples collected on day 63 after the first injection. In Cohort 1b, 25 adults aged 18-55 years were enrolled at a single site in Boston, USA, between 29 July and 7 August 2020. Ad26.COV2.S was a replication-incompetent adenovirus type 26 vector that expressed a prefusion-stabilized SARS-CoV-2 spike protein derived from the original Wuhan strain. The immunoSEQ Assay was used to sequence TCRbeta CDR3 regions. After extraction, genomic DNA underwent amplification by bias-controlled multiplex PCR, followed by high-throughput sequencing. The study's processing was this. To quantify the absolute abundance of every unique TCRbeta CDR3 region, sequences were collapsed and filtered. T cell fraction was estimated by normalizing TCRbeta template counts to usable DNA, with usable DNA measured through amplification of reference genes found in all nucleated cells. Repertoire TCRs were annotated as SARS-CoV-2-specific when V gene, CDR3 amino acid sequence and J gene were exactly matched to a known reactive TCR set. MIRA supplied the reference SARS-CoV-2 TCR set, which was filtered for enrichment in COVID-19-positive ImmuneCODE repertoires so that public or cross-reactive TCRs were removed. Using the MIRA antigens, annotated TCRs were further analysed by specific ORF or by position within an ORF. Breadth was defined as annotated unique rearrangements over total unique productive rearrangements; depth was the summed frequency of those rearrangements. Two-sided Wilcoxon rank-sum tests were used to compare TCR breadth between groups. TCRdb carries this immuneACCESS record with in-frame sequences only. Its versions omit some clonotypes, under half of them owing to an unresolved V gene in the studies checked, with the rest unexplained. V and J calls and clone size follow that table, whereas D and trimming were derived from the DNA. The sample table records approximately 300,000 clones; 70% to 90% of these occur just once. Around 2.2% of the sample is held by the ten biggest clonotypes.

CDR1 SGHTA and CDR2 FQGNSA are derived from the germline V gene. The germline V end is reduced by 3 bases and the J end by 6 bases; junction bases left unmatched: 0. The CDR3 sequence holds 15 residues, the cysteine and phenylalanine included. CDR3 DNA only is kept here, 45 bases in frame from base 1. This TCR derives from a person between 18 and 59 years old who received the Ad26.COV2.S COVID-19 vaccine or a placebo. Sequenced material: peripheral blood, taken in a trial of Ad26.COV2.S vaccine versus placebo. This chain joins TRBV7-2 to TRBJ2-2; a stretch of 14 junction bases matches TRBD2. Read as DNA, the sequence is TGTGCCAGCAGCTTGGGACTAGCGGGGGCCGGGGAGCTGTTTTTT. It is translated as CASSLGLAGAGELFF.